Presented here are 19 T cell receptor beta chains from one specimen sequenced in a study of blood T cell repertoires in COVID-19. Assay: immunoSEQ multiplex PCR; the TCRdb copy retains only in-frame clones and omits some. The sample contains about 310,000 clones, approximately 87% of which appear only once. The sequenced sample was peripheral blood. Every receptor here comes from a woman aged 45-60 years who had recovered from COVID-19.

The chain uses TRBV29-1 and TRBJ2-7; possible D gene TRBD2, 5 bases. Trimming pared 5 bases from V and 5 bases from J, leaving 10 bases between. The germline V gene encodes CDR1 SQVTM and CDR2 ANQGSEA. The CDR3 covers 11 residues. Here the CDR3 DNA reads TGCAGCGTTCACACCGGGGACGAGCAGTACTTC. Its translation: CSVHTGDEQYF.

The CDR3 spells CASSPQGDGELFF. The CDR3 DNA sequence: TGTGCCAGCAGTCCACAGGGGGACGGGGAGCTGTTTTTT. This rearrangement joins TRBV6-2 or TRBV6-3 to TRBJ2-2; 8 nucleotides match TRBD1. The CDR3 spans 13 residues. Trimming cost V 5 bases and J 7 bases; bases outside gene matches: 3. Looked up from germline, CDR1 is MNHEY and CDR2 is SVGEGT.

The CDR3 DNA reads TGTGCTAGTGGTTTTTTGGGGGCCTCCTACGAGCAGTACTTC. It codes for CASGFLGASYEQYF. V gene TRBV12-5 combines with J gene TRBJ2-7, with D perhaps matching TRBD1 (6 bases). The V gene lost 3 bases and the J gene lost 0 bases, with 9 bases spanning the gap. CDR3 length: 14 residues. Germline V lookup: CDR1 LGHNT, CDR2 FRNRAP.

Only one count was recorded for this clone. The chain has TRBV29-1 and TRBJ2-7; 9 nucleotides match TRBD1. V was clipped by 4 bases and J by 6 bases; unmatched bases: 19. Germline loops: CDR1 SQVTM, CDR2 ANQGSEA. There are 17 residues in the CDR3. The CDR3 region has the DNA TGCAGCGTTGGCCGAATTAGTCCGGGACAGGGTAGGAGCGAGCAGTACTTC. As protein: CSVGRISPGQGRSEQYF.

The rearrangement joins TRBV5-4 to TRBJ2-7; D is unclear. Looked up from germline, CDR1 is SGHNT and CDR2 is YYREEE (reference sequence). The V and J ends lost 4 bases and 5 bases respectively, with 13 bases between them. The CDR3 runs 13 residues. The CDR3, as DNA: TGTGCCAGCAGCCTGCCGACCGGAGACGAGCAGTACTTC. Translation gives CASSLPTGDEQYF.

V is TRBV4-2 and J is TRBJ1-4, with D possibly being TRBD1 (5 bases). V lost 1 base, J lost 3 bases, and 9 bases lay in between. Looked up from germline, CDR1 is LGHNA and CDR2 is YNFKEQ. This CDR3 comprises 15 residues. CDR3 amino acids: CASSQGGRANEKLFF. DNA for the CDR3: TGTGCCAGCAGCCAAGGTGGCAGGGCTAATGAAAAACTGTTTTTT.

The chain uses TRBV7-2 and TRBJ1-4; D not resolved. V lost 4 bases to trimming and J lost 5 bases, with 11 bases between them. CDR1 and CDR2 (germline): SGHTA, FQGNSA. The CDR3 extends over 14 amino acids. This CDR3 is CASSSGNPNEKLFF. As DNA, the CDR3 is TGTGCCAGCAGCTCCGGGAACCCAAATGAAAAACTGTTTTTT. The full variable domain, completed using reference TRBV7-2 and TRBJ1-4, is GAGVSQSPSNKVTEKGKDVELRCDPISGHTALYWYRQSLGQGLEFLIYFQGNSAPDKSGLPSDRFSAERTGGSVSTLTIQRTQQEDSAVYLCASSSGNPNEKLFFGSGTQLSVL.

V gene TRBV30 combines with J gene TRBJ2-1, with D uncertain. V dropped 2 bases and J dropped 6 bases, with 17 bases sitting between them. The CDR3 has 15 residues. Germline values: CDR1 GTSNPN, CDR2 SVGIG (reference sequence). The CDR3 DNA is TGTGCCTGGAGTTTAACCTCAAAAACTGGCAATGAGCAGTTCTTC. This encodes CAWSLTSKTGNEQFF.

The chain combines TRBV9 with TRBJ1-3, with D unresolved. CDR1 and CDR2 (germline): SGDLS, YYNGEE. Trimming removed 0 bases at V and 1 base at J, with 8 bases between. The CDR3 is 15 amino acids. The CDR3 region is CASSVAVSSGNTIYF. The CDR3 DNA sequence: TGTGCCAGCAGCGTAGCTGTGAGTTCTGGAAACACCATATATTTT.

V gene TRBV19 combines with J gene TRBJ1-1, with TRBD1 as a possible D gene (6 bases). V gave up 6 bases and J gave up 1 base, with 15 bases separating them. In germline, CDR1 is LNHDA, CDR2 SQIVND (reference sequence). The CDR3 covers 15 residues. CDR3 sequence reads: CASSKTQGRNTEAFF. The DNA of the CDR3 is TGTGCCAGTAGCAAGACGCAGGGGAGGAACACTGAAGCTTTCTTT.

The CDR3 DNA is TGTGCCAGCAGCTTAGGGCTAGCCGCCCCAGAGACCCAGTACTTC. Amino acid sequence: CASSLGLAAPETQYF. This chain uses TRBV7-9 with TRBJ2-5, with a weak D call TRBD2 (5 bases). Trimming shortened V by 1 base and J by 4 bases, and 13 bases separated the two germline ends. The CDR3 contains 15 residues. Germline assignment: CDR1 SEHNR and CDR2 FQNEAQ (reference sequence).

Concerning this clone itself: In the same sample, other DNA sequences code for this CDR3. CDR3 nucleotide sequence: TGTGCCAGCAGTTTCCCGGGGAACACTGAAGCTTTCTTT. Protein sequence: CASSFPGNTEAFF. This sequence joins TRBV28 and TRBJ1-1, with D unresolved. Germline V CDR1 and CDR2: MDHEN, SYDVKM. CDR3 length: 13 residues. Trimming pared 3 bases from V and 1 base from J, leaving 6 bases between.

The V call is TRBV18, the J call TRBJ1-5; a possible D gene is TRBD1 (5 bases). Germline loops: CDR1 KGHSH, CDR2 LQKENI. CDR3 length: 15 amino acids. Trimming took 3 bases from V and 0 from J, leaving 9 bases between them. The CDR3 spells CASSPGGVSNQPQHF. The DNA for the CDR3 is TGTGCCAGCTCACCGGGGGGGGTTAGCAATCAGCCCCAGCATTTT.

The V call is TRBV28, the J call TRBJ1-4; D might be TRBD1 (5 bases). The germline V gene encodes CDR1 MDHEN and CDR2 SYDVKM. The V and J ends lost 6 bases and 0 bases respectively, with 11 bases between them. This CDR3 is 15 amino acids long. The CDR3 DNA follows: TGTGCCAGCAGCCTAGAGACAGCAACTAATGAAAAACTGTTTTTT. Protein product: CASSLETATNEKLFF. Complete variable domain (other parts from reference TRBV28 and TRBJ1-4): DVKVTQSSRYLVKRTGEKVFLECVQDMDHENMFWYRQDPGLGLRLIYFSYDVKMKEKGDIPEGYSVSREKKERFSLILESASTNQTSMYLCASSLETATNEKLFFGSGTQLSVL.

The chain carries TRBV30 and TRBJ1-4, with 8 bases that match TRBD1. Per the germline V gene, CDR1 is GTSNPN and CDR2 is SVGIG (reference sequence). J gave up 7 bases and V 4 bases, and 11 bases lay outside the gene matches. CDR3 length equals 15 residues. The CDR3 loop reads CAWTPRRGPGEKLFF. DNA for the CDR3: TGTGCCTGGACTCCCCGCAGGGGGCCGGGTGAAAAACTGTTTTTT.

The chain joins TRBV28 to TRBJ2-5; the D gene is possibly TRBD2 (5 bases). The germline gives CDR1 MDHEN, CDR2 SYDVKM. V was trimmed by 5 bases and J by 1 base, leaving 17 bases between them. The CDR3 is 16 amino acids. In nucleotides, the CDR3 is TGTGCCAGCAGTCCCATAATTAGCGCCCGCCAAGAGACCCAGTACTTC. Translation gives CASSPIISARQETQYF.

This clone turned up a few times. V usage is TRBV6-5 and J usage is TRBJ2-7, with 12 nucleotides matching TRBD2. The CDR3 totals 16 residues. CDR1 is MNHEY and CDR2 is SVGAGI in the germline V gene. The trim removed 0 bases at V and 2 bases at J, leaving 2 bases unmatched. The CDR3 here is CASSYSGLAGTYEQYF. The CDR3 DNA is TGTGCCAGCAGTTACTCAGGACTAGCGGGGACCTACGAGCAGTACTTC.

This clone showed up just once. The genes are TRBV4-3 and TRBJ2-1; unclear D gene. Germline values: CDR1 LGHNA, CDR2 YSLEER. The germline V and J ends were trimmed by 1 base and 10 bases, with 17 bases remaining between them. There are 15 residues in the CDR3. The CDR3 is CASSQGFFDTPEQFF. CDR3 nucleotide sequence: TGCGCCAGCAGCCAAGGATTCTTCGACACTCCCGAGCAGTTCTTC.

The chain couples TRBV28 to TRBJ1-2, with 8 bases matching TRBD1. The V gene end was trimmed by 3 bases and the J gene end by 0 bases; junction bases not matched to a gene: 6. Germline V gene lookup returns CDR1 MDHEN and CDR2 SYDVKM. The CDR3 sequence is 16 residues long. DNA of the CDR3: TGTGCCAGCAGTTTTCAGGGACAGGCATCTAACTATGGCTACACCTTC. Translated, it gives CASSFQGQASNYGYTF.